This T cell receptor (beta chain) was identified in a study of lymphopenia after photon versus proton radiotherapy. Study-level points and caveats: Survival link was tested only in deceased patients; proton benefit remains a possibility.

Trimming removed 7 bases from V and 5 bases from J, with 14 bases in between. Germline-derived CDR1 and CDR2 are MNHNS and SASEGT. CDR3 size: 13 residues. The table lists this clone with a count of one. The antigen remains undetermined. Measured with immunoSEQ multiplex PCR; TCRdb has only the in-frame clones, and not every one. This sample has 15,000 to 20,000 clones, with about 79% found just once. This sequence was found in a man between 65 and 85 years old with pancreatic cancer. Here the sequenced sample was peripheral blood, taken from a patient treated with proton-based radiotherapy. This rearrangement joins TRBV6-1 to TRBJ1-2; the D gene is possibly TRBD1 (6 bases). The DNA of the CDR3 is TGTGCCAGCACTCCGGGACATGGGTATGGCTACACCTTC. It specifies CASTPGHGYGYTF.